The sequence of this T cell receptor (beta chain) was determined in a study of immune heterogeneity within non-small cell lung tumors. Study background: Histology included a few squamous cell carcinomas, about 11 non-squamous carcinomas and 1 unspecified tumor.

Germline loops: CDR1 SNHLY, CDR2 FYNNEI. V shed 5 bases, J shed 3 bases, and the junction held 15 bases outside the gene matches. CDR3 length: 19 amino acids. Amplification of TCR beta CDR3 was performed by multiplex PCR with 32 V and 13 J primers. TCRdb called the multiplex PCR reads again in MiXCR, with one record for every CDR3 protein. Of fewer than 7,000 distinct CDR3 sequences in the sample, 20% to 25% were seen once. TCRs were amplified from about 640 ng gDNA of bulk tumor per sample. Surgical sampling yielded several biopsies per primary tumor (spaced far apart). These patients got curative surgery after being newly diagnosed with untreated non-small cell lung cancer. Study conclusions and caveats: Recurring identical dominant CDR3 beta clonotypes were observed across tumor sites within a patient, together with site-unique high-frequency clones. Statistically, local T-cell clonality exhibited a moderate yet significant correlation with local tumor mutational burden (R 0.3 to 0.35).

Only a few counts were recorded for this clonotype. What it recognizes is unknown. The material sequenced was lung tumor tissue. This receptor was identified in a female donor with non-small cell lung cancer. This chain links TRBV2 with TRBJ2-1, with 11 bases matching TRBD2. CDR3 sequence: CASSLPTSGISLVYNEQFF. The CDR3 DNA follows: TGTGCCAGCAGTCTACCGACTAGCGGGATTTCCCTTGTCTACAATGAGCAGTTCTTC.